This section outlines one T cell receptor beta chain sequence together with its context. This CDR3 is 15 amino acids long. Deletions cut 2 bases from V and 0 bases from J, with 9 bases between. Germline CDR1 reads SGHTA; CDR2 reads FQGNSA. The entry originates in a study of control samples from healthy donors and cancer patients. The table came from immunoSEQ multiplex PCR; TCRdb's copy has only in-frame clones and leaves some out. The sample has roughly 120,000 clones, over 85% seen once; the top ten hold less than 4.5%. The sequencing sample was made of blood. This chain uses TRBV7-2 with TRBJ2-3; D might be TRBD2 (6 bases). The origin of this receptor is a man aged 25-45 years in good health. CDR3: CASSLSGGSTDTQYF. CDR3 nucleotide sequence: TGTGCCAGCAGCTTATCCGGGGGTAGCACAGATACGCAGTATTTT.